These T cell receptor beta chains were read from a single sample in a study of shared clonotypes between healthy human individuals. Method: immunoSEQ multiplex PCR; TCRdb's copy keeps in-frame clones and lacks some. The table includes 300,000 to 400,000 clones, about nine tenths detected once. Sequences were obtained from memory CD8+ T cells sorted from blood. The receptor source for this set is a man younger than 30 in good health. CDR3s include the opening cysteine and the closing phenylalanine or tryptophan. Fields, in order: V gene, CDR3 protein.

TRBV4-1	CASSQGGFRQQETQYF
TRBV11-2	CASSLDSRYEQYF
TRBV27	CASSSSVTGLRDTQYF
TRBV10-2	CASSEEGVKGGTYSNQPQHF
TRBV27	CASTSGVQYEQYF
TRBV28	CASTPAQPSEQYF
TRBV7-9	CASSWPLADPYEQYF
TRBV6-5	CASSYSPFYEQYF
TRBV28	CASRSGTADHFNEKLFF
TRBV27	CASSWTGANTEAFF
TRBV10-3	CAISEGRASEAFF
TRBV5-6	CASSSDSVGYEQYF
TRBV25-1	CASSEYWQDNYGYTF
TRBV28	CAGGRAHEQYF
TRBV5-1	CASSLWDWNTGELFF
TRBV5-1	CASSLALGGLRVTEAFF
TRBV10-3	CAISEGAGGWSSYNSPLHF
TRBV30	CAWSVKAFFGIGRINQPQHF
TRBV19	CASSIDSGPYEQYF
TRBV5-6	CASSPEGPGRWTDTQYF
TRBV13	CASSLEGKNIQYF
TRBV21-1	CASSNGSQSSYNSPLHF
TRBV7-9	CASSAALGAGNEQFF
TRBV27	CASSFPNTGELFF
TRBV7-2	CASTFLGIPLSPLHF
TRBV6-1	CASSEVGIVWGYEQYF
TRBV13	CASSLGLVDGELFF
TRBV9	CASSVGPTYEQYF
TRBV7-9	CASSLSSGGLDNSPLHF
TRBV6-5	CASSYEGGAPYGYTF
TRBV4-2	CASSQAWAWDTEAFF
TRBV5-1	CASSSMTGYDSYEQYF
TRBV7-2	CASSLGQVGAYEQYF
TRBV4-2	CASSQDQGWGETQYF
TRBV30	CAWGTEDRSYEQYF
TRBV6-5	CASSSLQGPTEAFF
TRBV27	CASSPLTAGGYGYTF
TRBV6-5	CASSLLAGGYNEQFF
TRBV7-9	CASTVSPWDREGTEQFF
TRBV5-1	CASSLALFTVDEQFF
TRBV4-1	CASSQLQGGNQPQHF
TRBV29-1	CSVPTGNEQYF
TRBV5-4	CASSSWTESYEQYF
TRBV28	CASSLTGVIYEQYF
TRBV27	CASSSDAGLANYGYTF
TRBV6-6	CASQAWYNEQFF
TRBV6-1	CASSWTTSYEQYF
TRBV7-2	CASSFGTSVGTDTQYF
TRBV4-1	CASSLGAGTDTGELFF
TRBV15	CATAGPNQPQHF
TRBV4-1	CASSPRDGRSYNEQFF
TRBV6-5	CASSYGLADTYEQYF
TRBV4-1	CASSQDRTSHTDTQYF
TRBV7-9	CASSGRTSFYNEQFF
TRBV6-5	CASSYLGTDEQYF
TRBV14	CASSRGQGNYGYTF
TRBV6-6	CASSLREGHYNEQFF
TRBV6-1	CASRSRTEAFF
TRBV19	CASSMHITYEQYF